This record covers a single T cell receptor (beta chain). The target antigen is unknown. In building TCR beta libraries, iRepertoire HTBI primers were used together with Arm-PCR of CDR3 regions. TCRdb redid the calling of the multiplex PCR reads with MiXCR, one entry per CDR3 protein. The sample lists roughly 360,000 distinct CDR3 sequences; roughly 25% were seen once. The CDR3 is 16 residues long. The germline gives CDR1 SGHVS, CDR2 FNYEAQ. V lost 7 bases, J lost 8 bases, and 15 bases stayed unmatched. Time point of the sample: persistent/refractory GD, antithyroid drugs over 5 years with positive TRAb. The TCR library used RNA extracted from PBMCs. Criteria from the American Thyroid Association guidelines were applied to diagnose Graves' disease. One endocrinology department in Xi'an, China, was where patients came from. The data belong to a study of regulatory T cells in long-lasting Graves disease. Study background: The term persistent Graves' disease signified upward of 5 years on antithyroid drugs with positive TSH receptor antibodies.

Findings and limits, study-wide: More public clonotypes were shared by persistent patients (approximately 3,000) than by new patients (about 1,000).

The rearrangement joins TRBV7-6 to TRBJ2-2; 8 bases fit TRBD2. Sequencing was performed on peripheral blood mononuclear cells (PBMCs), taken when the disease was refractory, from a patient treated with antithyroid drugs. The origin of this receptor is a woman aged 35 to 49 with Graves disease. This CDR3 is CASKPGGSGSPGELFF. The CDR3 nucleotides are TGTGCCAGCAAGCCGGGGGGGAGCGGTTCACCGGGGGAGCTGTTTTTT.